One TCR beta chain is described in this entry. The sample comes from a study of cytomegalovirus exposure and HLA in healthy donors. Vbeta (60) and Jbeta (13) primers were used in the PCR. Profiled with immunoSEQ multiplex PCR; TCRdb holds only in-frame clones, not every one. The sample includes approximately 210,000 clones, about 85% of them seen just once. V dropped 1 base and J dropped 2 bases, with 8 bases sitting between them. Germline V gene data show CDR1 as SNHLY and CDR2 as FYNNEI. The CDR3 is made up of 14 amino acids. This TCR was recovered from a woman aged 45-59 years in good health and CMV-seropositive. Sequenced material: PBMCs. This sequence joins TRBV2 and TRBJ1-2; D gene uncertain. CDR3 DNA: TGTGCCAGCAGTGAAGTCCTCCGGAACTATGGCTACACCTTC. Residues: CASSEVLRNYGYTF.